The 29 T cell receptor beta chains given below trace back to one sample, sequenced in a study of OX40 agonist ivuxolimab in advanced cancers. The library was obtained by the immunoSEQ multiplex PCR assay. TCRdb obtained this table from immuneACCESS and retained in-frame rearrangements with V and J assigned. These tables miss some clones; where compared with another copy, unresolved V genes account for less than half of the shortfall, and the remainder is unexplained. The sample includes around 68,000 clones, with roughly 88% observed a single time. Over 1% of the sample belongs to the ten largest clones. The material sequenced was CD4+ or CD8+ T cells sorted from blood, taken in a trial of the OX40 agonist ivuxolimab. These receptors all stem from an adult with an advanced solid tumor such as melanoma, head and neck, liver or kidney cancer.

The CDR3 nucleotides read TGTGCCTGGAGTGCAATCGACAGGCGCTATGGCTACACCTTC. The encoded protein is CAWSAIDRRYGYTF. J is TRBJ1-2 and V is TRBV30; tentatively, D is TRBD1 (6 bases). Per the germline V gene, CDR1 is GTSNPN and CDR2 is SVGIG (reference sequence). V was clipped by 1 base and J by 4 bases, with 13 bases between them. The CDR3 extends over 14 amino acids.

This chain uses TRBV7-3 with TRBJ2-1; D unclear. V shed 5 bases and J shed 7 bases, with 18 bases lying between them. The germline V gene encodes CDR1 SGHTA and CDR2 FQGTGA. The CDR3 is 15 residues long. The CDR3 protein is CASSPSNAASNEQFF. The DNA for the CDR3 is TGTGCCAGCAGCCCCTCCAACGCAGCCTCGAATGAGCAGTTCTTC.

The chain couples TRBV19 to TRBJ1-5; maybe TRBD1 (6 bases). The CDR3 runs 15 residues. Germline loops: CDR1 LNHDA, CDR2 SQIVND (reference sequence). V was cut by 3 bases and J by 5 bases, with 14 bases left in between. As DNA, the CDR3 is TGTGCCAGTAGTATGGGGGGCAGTTTGCATCAGCCCCAGCATTTT. It encodes CASSMGGSLHQPQHF.

The V gene is TRBV11-3, the J gene TRBJ2-7, with 7 bases fitting TRBD1. Looked up from germline, CDR1 is SGHNT and CDR2 is YENEEA. J was trimmed by 0 bases and V by 5 bases; bases with no gene match: 4. The CDR3 loop spans 14 amino acids. The CDR3 spells CASSAGDSSYEQYF. DNA for the CDR3: TGTGCCAGCAGCGCCGGGGACAGCTCCTACGAGCAGTACTTC.

This clone was detected only a few times. The V call is TRBV28, the J call TRBJ2-3; D might be TRBD1 (5 bases). The CDR3 is 13 amino acids. Trimming shortened V by 5 bases and J by 7 bases, and 13 bases separated the two germline ends. Germline values: CDR1 MDHEN, CDR2 SYDVKM. In DNA form, the CDR3 reads TGTGCCAGCAGTCCACCGACAGTTCATACGCAGTATTTT. Its protein is CASSPPTVHTQYF.

This clone is judged medium-sized. The gene calls are TRBV7-9 and TRBJ1-2; maybe TRBD1 (6 bases). CDR1 SEHNR and CDR2 FQNEAQ come from the germline V gene (reference sequence). CDR3 length: 15 amino acids. The V gene lost 2 bases and the J gene lost 2 bases, with 12 bases spanning the gap. The CDR3 reads CASSLHTGSNYGYTF. The CDR3 bases are TGTGCCAGCAGCTTACACACAGGGTCCAACTATGGCTACACCTTC.

The chain recombines TRBV9 with TRBJ2-1; 8 bases align to TRBD2. The CDR3 covers 16 residues. Germline CDR1 SGDLS, CDR2 YYNGEE. The trim removed 0 bases at V and 3 bases at J, leaving 5 bases unmatched. CDR3 sequence: CASSVAGGPYYNEQFF. The DNA for the CDR3 is TGTGCCAGCAGCGTAGCGGGAGGGCCCTACTACAATGAGCAGTTCTTC.

Details on this clone: One end of the junction fails to match germline, which may point to a read error. This chain links TRBV18 with TRBJ2-7; D is undetermined. Germline assignment: CDR1 KGHSH and CDR2 LQKENI. This CDR3 is built from 13 residues. The CDR3 region is CTSSPQTTYEQYF. The CDR3 DNA reads TGTACCAGCTCACCACAGACAACCTACGAGCAGTACTTC.

The V call is TRBV6-5, the J call TRBJ2-7, with 7 positions matching TRBD2. J lost 6 bases, V lost 7 bases, and 15 bases had no gene match. The CDR3 sequence is 15 residues long. Looked up from germline, CDR1 is MNHEY and CDR2 is SVGAGI. This chain's CDR3 is CASKVGGGVPGEQYF. Written as DNA, the CDR3 is TGTGCCAGCAAGGTGGGGGGGGGAGTTCCGGGCGAGCAGTACTTC.

Concerning this clone: One end of the junction varies from germline; a read error may be responsible. The V and J genes are TRBV10-3 and TRBJ2-7; 9 positions match TRBD2. This CDR3 region has 14 residues. Germline V gene data show CDR1 as ENHRY and CDR2 as SYGVKD. CDR3 loop: CAIGEAGGPLEQYF. The CDR3 DNA reads as TGTGCCATCGGTGAAGCGGGAGGTCCCCTCGAGCAGTACTTC.

Only one count was recorded for this clone. The J gene is TRBJ2-4, the V gene TRBV28; TRBD1 matches at 10 bases. The CDR3 contains 14 residues. Germline lookup yields CDR1 MDHEN and CDR2 SYDVKM. V was pared by 5 bases and J by 6 bases, with 4 bases of the junction left unmatched. The CDR3 nucleotides are TGTGCCAGCAGTGCAAGACAGGGGGCAAACATTCAGTACTTC. It codes for CASSARQGANIQYF.

The rearrangement joins TRBV5-1 to TRBJ1-4, with 7 bases matching TRBD1. The J segment lost 7 bases and the V segment lost 5 bases, leaving 11 bases of the junction unmatched. CDR1 is SGHRS and CDR2 is YFSETQ in the germline V gene. The CDR3 sequence is 15 residues long. The CDR3 DNA sequence: TGCGCCAGCAGGTCAACAGGGGAAAGGGGTGAAAAACTGTTTTTT. Its protein is CASRSTGERGEKLFF. The whole variable domain, filled in from reference TRBV5-1 and TRBJ1-4, reads KAGVTQTPRYLIKTRGQQVTLSCSPISGHRSVSWYQQTPGQGLQFLFEYFSETQRNKGNFPGRFSGRQFSNSRSEMNVSTLELGDSALYLCASRSTGERGEKLFFGSGTQLSVL.

The chain employs TRBV19 and TRBJ1-2; TRBD1 is a possible D gene (5 bases). Trimming took 7 bases from V and 8 from J, leaving 20 bases between them. The CDR3 totals 14 residues. Per germline, CDR1 LNHDA and CDR2 SQIVND (reference sequence). CDR3: CASTWGLPTGGYTF. The CDR3 region has the DNA TGTGCCAGTACTTGGGGCCTTCCTACTGGCGGCTACACCTTC. The full variable domain, with the rest looked up from reference TRBV19 and TRBJ1-2, is DGGITQSPKYLFRKEGQNVTLSCEQNLNHDAMYWYRQDPGQGLRLIYYSQIVNDFQKGDIAEGYSVSREKKESFPLTVTSAQKNPTAFYLCASTWGLPTGGYTFGSGTRLTVV.

V usage is TRBV7-3 and J usage is TRBJ1-6; the D is unclear. From germline, CDR1 is SGHTA and CDR2 FQGTGA. The CDR3 is 13 residues long. Trimming removed 2 bases at V and 3 bases at J, with 2 bases between. CDR3 DNA: TGTGCCAGCAGCTTATACTATAATTCACCCCTCCACTTT. This sequence encodes CASSLYYNSPLHF.

This rearrangement joins TRBV6-6 to TRBJ2-7, with 9 bases matching TRBD1. This CDR3 region has 12 residues. After removal of 6 bases from V and 7 bases from J, the junction contained 4 bases not matched to a gene. Germline assignment: CDR1 MNHNY and CDR2 SVGAGI (reference sequence). The CDR3 DNA sequence: TGTGCCAGCAGAACAGGGGGCAGGGAGCAGTACTTC. It is translated as CASRTGGREQYF.

The chain carries TRBV11-2 and TRBJ2-3; 8 bases agree with TRBD2. Germline CDR1 SGHAT, CDR2 FQNNGV. With V trimmed by 5 bases and J by 3 bases, 10 bases remained unmatched. The length of the CDR3 is 16 residues. The CDR3: CASSGRLALGTDTQYF. In DNA, the CDR3 is TGTGCCAGCAGCGGTCGACTAGCGCTGGGGACAGATACGCAGTATTTT.

Of note for this clone: This sample also contains other DNA sequences that code for the same CDR3. The CDR3 here is CASSRDRDFYEQYF. For the CDR3, the DNA is TGTGCCAGCTCACGGGACAGGGATTTCTACGAGCAGTACTTC. The V call is TRBV18, the J call TRBJ2-7; 9 nucleotides line up with TRBD1. The CDR3 totals 14 residues. The ends lost 4 bases at V and 3 bases at J; junction bases unmatched: 4. The germline gives CDR1 KGHSH, CDR2 LQKENI.

The chain joins TRBV28 to TRBJ1-1; TRBD1 matches 8 bases. The CDR3 length is 11 residues. Unmatched junction bases numbered 11, after V lost 10 bases and J lost 13 bases. Per the germline V gene, CDR1 is MDHEN and CDR2 is SYDVKM. The CDR3 sequence: CATTTQGVIFF. The CDR3, as DNA: TGTGCCACCACCACACAGGGGGTGATTTTCTTT. Filled out from reference TRBV28 and TRBJ1-1, the complete variable domain reads DVKVTQSSRYLVKRTGEKVFLECVQDMDHENMFWYRQDPGLGLRLIYFSYDVKMKEKGDIPEGYSVSREKKERFSLILESASTNQTSMYLCATTTQGVIFFGQGTRLTVV.

The genes are TRBV7-6 and TRBJ2-7, with D possibly matching TRBD1 (6 bases). The germline CDR1 and CDR2 sequences are SGHVS and FNYEAQ. This CDR3 comprises 17 residues. V dropped 0 bases and J dropped 0 bases, with 15 bases sitting between them. The CDR3 bases are TGTGCCAGCAGCTTAGCGCAAACAGGGCTATCCTCCTACGAGCAGTACTTC. Amino acids: CASSLAQTGLSSYEQYF.

This sequence joins TRBV13 and TRBJ2-3; 10 nucleotides line up with TRBD2. The germline V gene has CDR1 PRHDT and CDR2 FYEKMQ (reference sequence). The CDR3 is 15 residues long. With 5 bases clipped from V and 7 bases from J, the junction kept 9 bases outside the gene matches. The CDR3 loop is CASSPSGGDVYTQYF. For the CDR3, the DNA is TGTGCCAGCAGCCCGAGCGGGGGGGATGTTTATACGCAGTATTTT.

The rearrangement uses TRBV7-9 and TRBJ2-7; D is possibly TRBD1 or TRBD2 (6 bases each). Trimming stripped 6 bases from V and 0 bases from J, with 15 bases between. This CDR3 is built from 15 residues. Germline CDR1 and CDR2: SEHNR and FQNEAQ (reference sequence). The CDR3 DNA sequence: TGTGCCAGCAGATCCATGTCGGGGGCCTCCTACGAGCAGTACTTC. It translates to CASRSMSGASYEQYF. Looking up the rest from reference TRBV7-9 and TRBJ2-7 gives the full variable domain: DTGVSQNPRHKITKRGQNVTFRCDPISEHNRLYWYRQTLGQGPEFLTYFQNEAQLEKSRLLSDRFSAERPKGSFSTLEIQRTEQGDSAMYLCASRSMSGASYEQYFGPGTRLTVT.

J is TRBJ2-1 and V is TRBV10-3; D perhaps matches TRBD1 (6 bases). Germline CDR1 ENHRY, CDR2 SYGVKD. CDR3 length: 11 amino acids. V lost 7 bases and J 8 bases, leaving 9 bases between the germline ends. The CDR3, as DNA: TGTGCCATCAAGGGGGAATATGAGCAGTTCTTC. As protein: CAIKGEYEQFF.

In its sample, this clone was seen once. The chain is built from TRBV19 and TRBJ2-2; tentatively, D is TRBD2 (5 bases). Trimming shortened V by 8 bases and J by 3 bases, and 13 bases separated the two germline ends. Germline V gene data show CDR1 as LNHDA and CDR2 as SQIVND (reference sequence). This CDR3 contains 14 residues. CDR3 residues: CASWGTRDTGELFF. The CDR3 DNA reads as TGTGCCAGTTGGGGAACGCGGGACACCGGGGAGCTGTTTTTT.

The V gene is TRBV5-4, the J gene TRBJ2-2, with TRBD2 matching 11 bases. V shed 3 bases and J 5 bases; nucleotides not matched to a gene: 6. The CDR3 loop spans 16 amino acids. CDR1 and CDR2 (germline): SGHNT, YYREEE (reference sequence). This chain's CDR3 is CASSSSLAGATGELFF. Here the CDR3 DNA reads TGTGCCAGCAGCTCCTCACTAGCGGGAGCTACCGGGGAGCTGTTTTTT.

This chain uses TRBV5-1 with TRBJ2-2; D is unresolved. Trimming removed 4 bases at V and 5 bases at J, with 15 bases between. This CDR3 is built from 15 residues. CDR1 is SGHRS and CDR2 is YFSETQ in the germline V gene. CDR3: CASSIDPAATGELFF. CDR3 coding DNA: TGCGCCAGCAGCATCGACCCAGCAGCTACCGGGGAGCTGTTTTTT.

The V gene is TRBV7-3, the J gene TRBJ2-3, with D tentatively TRBD2 (5 bases). Per the germline V gene, CDR1 is SGHTA and CDR2 is FQGTGA. The CDR3 runs to 15 residues. V gave up 3 bases and J gave up 4 bases, with 14 bases separating them. The CDR3 sequence is CASSFSASKADTQYF. CDR3 nucleotides: TGTGCCAGCAGCTTTTCCGCTAGCAAAGCAGATACGCAGTATTTT.

Remarks on this clone: The junction departs from germline at one end; a sequencing error may be responsible. The chain carries TRBV7-7 and TRBJ2-7; maybe TRBD1 (6 bases). The CDR3 loop spans 14 amino acids. Germline V gene sequence: CDR1 SSHAT, CDR2 FNYEAQ (reference sequence). Here the CDR3 reads CASSLEDRTYEQYF. DNA of the CDR3: TGTGCTAGCAGCTTAGAGGACAGAACCTACGAGCAGTACTTC.

Remarks on this clone: This specimen includes other DNA sequences encoding the same CDR3. The V and J genes are TRBV2 and TRBJ1-2, with D uncertain. The CDR3 totals 12 residues. The V gene's germline CDR1 is SNHLY and CDR2 FYNNEI. Trimming left V 4 bases short and J 6 bases short, with 9 bases between. CDR3 sequence (DNA): TGTGCCAGCAGTGCGTCTCGAGATGGCTACACCTTC. The encoded protein is CASSASRDGYTF.

This rearrangement joins TRBV15 to TRBJ2-5; D gene ambiguous. The CDR3 covers 15 residues. V was trimmed by 0 bases and J by 0 bases, leaving 8 bases between them. Per the germline V gene, CDR1 is LNHNV and CDR2 is YYDKDF (reference sequence). CDR3 nucleotide sequence: TGTGCCACCAGCAGAGATATCGGACACCAAGAGACCCAGTACTTC. This codes for CATSRDIGHQETQYF.